These T cell receptor beta chains were read from a single sample in a study of blood T cell repertoires in COVID-19. The method was immunoSEQ multiplex PCR; TCRdb's version includes in-frame clones alone and lacks a portion of them. The data hold some 20,000 clones, with 70% to 80% observed a single time. Sequencing input: peripheral blood. These receptors all stem from a man aged 80 or over with acute or convalescent COVID-19. The CDR3 runs from the conserved cysteine through the conserved F or W. D genes are given only for firm matches. Size is stated for part of the rows, as once, few or many counts, or as a class when the clone is expanded.

V,D,size,J,DNA,CDR3
TRBV12-3/TRBV12-4,TRBD1,few,TRBJ2-7,TGTGCCAGCAGTCGACAGGGCTACGAGCAGTACTTC,CASSRQGYEQYF
TRBV18,TRBD2,.,TRBJ2-1,TGTGCCAGCTCACCACCGCGGACTAGCGGGATTAGTGAGCAGTTCTTC,CASSPPRTSGISEQFF
TRBV7-2,.,.,TRBJ1-4,TGTGCCAGCAGCGCTGGGTTCGGGGGTAATGAAAAACTGTTTTTT,CASSAGFGGNEKLFF
TRBV4-1,TRBD1,few,TRBJ1-1,TGCGCCAGCAGCCACCCCGGCAGGGGGCCTTTGCACACTGAAGCTTTCTTT,CASSHPGRGPLHTEAFF
TRBV3-1/TRBV3-2,.,.,TRBJ2-3,TGTGCCAGCAGCCAAGCGGTCACAGATACGCAGTATTTT,CASSQAVTDTQYF
TRBV23-1,.,.,TRBJ1-1,TGCGCCAGCAACCGGGACAAGCAGAACACTGAAGCTTTCTTT,CASNRDKQNTEAFF
TRBV7-9,.,once,TRBJ2-6,TGTGCCAGCAGCCCGAGTTGGTGGGCAGAATCTGGGGCCAACGTCCTGACTTTC,CASSPSWWAESGANVLTF
TRBV9,TRBD1,few,TRBJ1-1,TGTGCCAGCAGCCCCCGGACAGGGGAAGGAGATACTGAAGCTTTCTTT,CASSPRTGEGDTEAFF
TRBV28,TRBD2,.,TRBJ2-2,TGTGCCAGCAGTGAGCCGGGACTAGGTTTAACCGGGGAGCTGTTTTTT,CASSEPGLGLTGELFF
TRBV7-2,TRBD1,.,TRBJ1-1,TGTGCCAGCAGCTTAGGCCGGACAGGGGTTGAAGCTTTCTTT,CASSLGRTGVEAFF
TRBV7-2,TRBD1,.,TRBJ2-7,TGTGCCAGCAGCGTCTACAGGGGGCCCTACGAGCAGTACTTC,CASSVYRGPYEQYF
TRBV10-1,TRBD2,.,TRBJ2-3,TGCGCCAGCAGTGAGAGCGGGAGGGCCCATTATTTT,CASSESGRAHYF
TRBV7-3,TRBD1,few,TRBJ2-1,TGTGCCAGCAGCTCAACCGGGACAGTCTCCTACAATGAGCAGTTCTTC,CASSSTGTVSYNEQFF
TRBV7-7,TRBD2,.,TRBJ2-1,TGTGCTAGCAGCCCGTCCGGGACTACCAACCGATACAATGAGCAGTTCTTC,CASSPSGTTNRYNEQFF
TRBV29-1,TRBD2,few,TRBJ2-1,TGCAGCGTTGTTCCGTGGACTAGCGGGAGCGTCGATGAGCAGTTCTTC,CSVVPWTSGSVDEQFF
TRBV5-5,.,.,TRBJ1-1,TGTGCCAGCAGCTCAGGGTGGTTAGAAGCTTTCTTT,CASSSGWLEAFF
TRBV5-1,.,.,TRBJ1-6,TGCGCCAGCAGCTTAGCGGACAGTGGGTACTCACCCCTCCACTTT,CASSLADSGYSPLHF
TRBV28,.,.,TRBJ1-1,TGTGCCAGCAGTTTTCCAACGAGGAACACTGAAGCTTTCTTT,CASSFPTRNTEAFF
TRBV2,TRBD1,.,TRBJ2-2,TGTGCCCGTACAGGGGGGACGAACACCGGGGAGCTGTTTTTT,CARTGGTNTGELFF
TRBV7-9,.,.,TRBJ1-6,TGTGCCAGCAGTCGCCAAGGAGGGTATAATTCACCCCTCCACTTT,CASSRQGGYNSPLHF
TRBV7-6,.,medium-sized,TRBJ2-7,TGTGCCAGCAGTTTGATGCAGGGTTCCTACGAGCAGTACTTC,CASSLMQGSYEQYF
TRBV5-1,.,.,TRBJ1-2,TGCGCCAGCAGCTTGGACGGTATAACTGGCTACACCTTC,CASSLDGITGYTF
TRBV7-9,TRBD2,.,TRBJ2-3,TGTGCCAGCAGCTTAAATAGCGGGAATGTGGATACGCAGTATTTT,CASSLNSGNVDTQYF
TRBV20-1,.,.,TRBJ1-1,TGCAGTGCTAGAAACAGGCAGGGGGCTTTCTTT,CSARNRQGAFF
TRBV28,TRBD1,.,TRBJ2-7,TGTGCCAGCAGTCCAACCCCGGGACAGGGGGCGTCCTACGAGCAGTACTTC,CASSPTPGQGASYEQYF
TRBV5-5,.,once,TRBJ1-5,TGTGCCAGCAGCTTGGAGGGGGTACAGCCCCAGCATTTT,CASSLEGVQPQHF
TRBV19,.,.,TRBJ2-6,TGTGCCAGTAGCGACATCGGGACAATTAGATCTGGGGCCAACGTCCTGACTTTC,CASSDIGTIRSGANVLTF
TRBV7-3,.,.,TRBJ1-3,TGTGCCAGCAGCTTTATAGGGAGCTCTGGAAACACCATATATTTT,CASSFIGSSGNTIYF
TRBV7-3,TRBD1,.,TRBJ1-6,TGTGCCAGCAGCCCGACAGGGGGCGGAAATCAATCACCCCTCCACTTT,CASSPTGGGNQSPLHF
TRBV5-1,.,.,TRBJ1-2,TGCGCCAGCAGCTTGGGGACTTCCTATGGCTACACCTTC,CASSLGTSYGYTF
TRBV5-1,TRBD2,.,TRBJ2-3,TGCGCCAGCCGTATGGGACTACCCCTCACAGATACGCAGTATTTT,CASRMGLPLTDTQYF
TRBV5-1,TRBD1,.,TRBJ1-2,TGCGCCAGCAGCTTGGAACAGGGGGCGGGCTATGGCTACACCTTC,CASSLEQGAGYGYTF
TRBV14,.,once,TRBJ2-1,TGTGCCAGCAGCCAACGAGATCTTCGGTTAGCCTACAATGAGCAGTTCTTC,CASSQRDLRLAYNEQFF
TRBV2,TRBD1,once,TRBJ2-3,TGTGCCAGCAGTGATTTGGGACAGGGGACAGATACGCAGTATTTT,CASSDLGQGTDTQYF
TRBV3-1/TRBV3-2,.,.,TRBJ2-1,TGTGCCAGCAGCCCACTAGACAATGAGCAGTTCTTC,CASSPLDNEQFF
TRBV7-2,.,.,TRBJ2-3,TGTGCCAGCACCCCTAGCGTTTCTAGCACAGATACGCAGTATTTT,CASTPSVSSTDTQYF
TRBV7-2,TRBD1,.,TRBJ2-3,TGTGCCAGCAGCTTAGAGGGGACAGGGTCAGATACGCAGTATTTT,CASSLEGTGSDTQYF
TRBV7-9,.,.,TRBJ1-1,TGTGCCAGCAGCCGACGCAGGGAACTCCTGCCGAACACTGAAGCTTTCTTT,CASSRRRELLPNTEAFF
TRBV7-9,.,.,TRBJ2-5,TGTGCCAGCAGCCGAGTGAGCGAGACCCAGTACTTC,CASSRVSETQYF
TRBV5-1,TRBD1,.,TRBJ2-5,TGCGCCAGCAGCTTGCACAGGGGGGAGACCCAGTACTTC,CASSLHRGETQYF
TRBV19,TRBD2,.,TRBJ2-5,TGTGCCAGTAGTATCTATCTAGCGGGAGGTCAGGAGACCCAGTACTTC,CASSIYLAGGQETQYF
TRBV18,.,.,TRBJ1-1,TGTGCCAGCTCACACCCGGACAGAGAAGCTTTCTTT,CASSHPDREAFF
TRBV19,TRBD1,.,TRBJ2-1,TGTGCCAGTAGTAACTTTTGGGGGTCAGGGGGCGCGGACAATGAGCAGTTCTTC,CASSNFWGSGGADNEQFF
TRBV27,.,.,TRBJ1-3,TGTGCCAGCAGTTTATCCAGATACGGAAACACCATATATTTT,CASSLSRYGNTIYF
TRBV2,.,.,TRBJ1-2,TGTGCCAGCAGTGAAGACTACTATGGCTACACCTTC,CASSEDYYGYTF
TRBV30,TRBD2,.,TRBJ2-7,TGTGCCTGGACAGCGGGAGGGACCTCGCAGTACTTC,CAWTAGGTSQYF
TRBV28,TRBD1,.,TRBJ1-5,TGTGCCAGCAGTTCTGCCGACAGGGTGGGTCAGCCCCAGCATTTT,CASSSADRVGQPQHF
TRBV28,TRBD1,.,TRBJ1-1,TGTGCCAGCAGTGTAGGGGGCTCGAACACTGAAGCTTTCTTT,CASSVGGSNTEAFF
TRBV5-8,TRBD2,.,TRBJ2-1,TGTGCCAGCAGCTTGGTAGGGGCGGGAGTGGATGAGCAGTTCTTC,CASSLVGAGVDEQFF
TRBV4-3,.,.,TRBJ2-7,TGCGCCAGCAGCCAAGATGGGTCAGGGGTTTACGAGCAGTACTTC,CASSQDGSGVYEQYF
TRBV28,TRBD2,.,TRBJ2-1,TGTGCCAGCAGTTTAGTTCGGAGTGGTTCTGGACTAGCGGGAGGGGATAAGTTCTTC,CASSLVRSGSGLAGGDKFF
TRBV28,.,.,TRBJ1-1,TGTGCCAGCAGTCGACAGGTAGATAGGACTTTCTTT,CASSRQVDRTFF
TRBV7-8,TRBD2,.,TRBJ2-3,TGTGCCAGCAGCGCAGTTAGCGGGAGCCTACGCACAGATACGCAGTATTTT,CASSAVSGSLRTDTQYF
TRBV7-3,TRBD1,medium-sized,TRBJ1-6,TGTGCCAGCAGCCTCACCGGGACAGAGAGAGGTTCACCCCTCCACTTT,CASSLTGTERGSPLHF
TRBV9,.,.,TRBJ2-3,TGTGCCAGCAGCGTAGCTTATTCGGGAGATACGCAGTATTTT,CASSVAYSGDTQYF
TRBV28,TRBD1,few,TRBJ1-2,TGTGCCAGCAGGAAGGACAGGAGTCGGGCTTTCTATGGCTACACCTTC,CASRKDRSRAFYGYTF
TRBV30,TRBD1,.,TRBJ1-1,TGTGCCTGGAACGGGGACAGGGGGTCCCCTGAAGCTTTCTTT,CAWNGDRGSPEAFF
TRBV7-8,TRBD1,.,TRBJ2-7,TGTGCCAGCAGCTTCCCTGGGGACAGAAACTCACCCTACGAGCAGTACTTC,CASSFPGDRNSPYEQYF
TRBV18,TRBD2,.,TRBJ2-6,TGTGCCGGAACTCCTGGCGGGGGGCCGTCTGGGGCCAACGTCCTGACTTTC,CAGTPGGGPSGANVLTF
TRBV19,.,.,TRBJ1-4,TGTGCCAGTAGTAATTCAGGTGCAACTAATGAAAAACTGTTTTTT,CASSNSGATNEKLFF